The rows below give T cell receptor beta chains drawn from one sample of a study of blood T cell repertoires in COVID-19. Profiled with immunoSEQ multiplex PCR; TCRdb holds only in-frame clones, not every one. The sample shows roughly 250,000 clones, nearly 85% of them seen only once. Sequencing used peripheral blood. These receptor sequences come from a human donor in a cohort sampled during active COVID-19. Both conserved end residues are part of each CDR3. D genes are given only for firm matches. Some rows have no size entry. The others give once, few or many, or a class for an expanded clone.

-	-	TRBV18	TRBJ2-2	TGTGCCAGCTCACGCGAGACAGCGAACACCGGGGAGCTGTTTTTT	CASSRETANTGELFF
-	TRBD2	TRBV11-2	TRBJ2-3	TGTGCCAGCAGTCGACTAGCGGAGGAGGGAGATACGCAGTATTTT	CASSRLAEEGDTQYF
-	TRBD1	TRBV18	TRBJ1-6	TGTGCCAGCTCACCGAGAGGTAGAACCGGGACAGGGGCCCATTCACCCCTCCACTTT	CASSPRGRTGTGAHSPLHF
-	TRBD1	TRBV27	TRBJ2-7	TGTGCCAGCAGTTTATCGCGGACAGGGTTCCACGAGCAGTACTTC	CASSLSRTGFHEQYF
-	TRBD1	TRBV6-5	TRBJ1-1	TGTGCCAGCAGTCAACAGGGGGGTGGCACTGAAGCTTTCTTT	CASSQQGGGTEAFF
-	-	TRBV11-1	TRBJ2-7	TGTGCCAGCAGCCTCGGACGGACTCTAAACGAGCAGTACTTC	CASSLGRTLNEQYF
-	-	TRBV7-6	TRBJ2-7	TGTGCCAGCAGTGCAGATACCTACGAGCAGTACTTC	CASSADTYEQYF
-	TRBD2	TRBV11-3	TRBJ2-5	TGTGCCAGCAGCCCAGGACTAGCGGGAGTAGAGACCCAGTACTTC	CASSPGLAGVETQYF
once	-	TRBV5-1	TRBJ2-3	TGCGCCAGCAGCTTGGACGGGGGACCTAGCACAGATACGCAGTATTTT	CASSLDGGPSTDTQYF
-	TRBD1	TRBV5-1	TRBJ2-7	TGCGCCAGCAGTACCACCGGGACAGGCTCCTACGAGCAGTACTTC	CASSTTGTGSYEQYF